This is a list of T cell receptor beta chains from one sample in a study of T cells after yellow fever vaccination. TCRdb processed the 5' RACE reads anew with MiXCR; each CDR3 protein has one entry. The sample records tens of thousands of distinct CDR3 sequences, around 7.7% being singletons. Sample: CD8+ T cells sorted from PBMCs, taken on the day of the yellow fever booster vaccination. The receptors shown here come from a young man who received the YFV17D yellow fever vaccine. The CDR3 runs from the conserved cysteine through the conserved F or W. Fields, in order: D gene, CDR3 length, J gene, clone size, V gene, CDR3 protein, CDR3 DNA. The D gene is left open where the match is weak. Rows may omit the clone size; those that give it use once, few, many or a size class.

.,14,TRBJ2-7,medium-sized,TRBV9,CASSVGGDSYEQYF,TGTGCCAGCAGCGTAGGGGGGGACTCCTACGAGCAGTACTTC
.,17,TRBJ2-5,many,TRBV3-1,CASSLRGGIDKQETQYF,TGTGCCAGCAGCCTCCGTGGAGGGATCGACAAACAAGAGACCCAGTACTTC
.,13,TRBJ2-2,many,TRBV20-1,CSARDPHTGELFF,TGCAGTGCTAGAGATCCCCACACCGGGGAGCTGTTTTTT
.,14,TRBJ2-2,few,TRBV5-1,CASSFGRGPGELFF,TGCGCCAGCAGCTTTGGCAGGGGTCCCGGGGAGCTGTTTTTT
TRBD1,14,TRBJ1-2,.,TRBV20-1,CSAWDRTRGYGYTF,TGCAGTGCCTGGGACAGGACTCGGGGGTATGGCTACACCTTC
.,14,TRBJ2-1,few,TRBV27,CASSYTSVHNEQFF,TGTGCCAGCAGTTACACAAGCGTCCACAATGAGCAGTTCTTC
TRBD2,18,TRBJ2-1,.,TRBV11-1,CASSPNVGGRDSYNEQFF,TGTGCCAGCAGCCCCAATGTTGGGGGGAGGGATTCCTACAATGAGCAGTTCTTC
TRBD2,13,TRBJ2-7,.,TRBV29-1,CSVTSGLTYEQYF,TGCAGCGTTACTAGCGGGCTCACCTACGAGCAGTACTTC
.,13,TRBJ2-1,.,TRBV14,CASSPVRFHEQFF,TGTGCCAGCAGCCCGGTCAGGTTCCATGAGCAGTTCTTC
.,17,TRBJ2-2,few,TRBV7-6,CASSSHGGGGDTGELFF,TGTGCCAGCAGCTCACACGGTGGAGGCGGGGACACCGGGGAGCTGTTTTTT
.,15,TRBJ2-7,many,TRBV20-1,CSALVPETRAGEQYF,TGCAGTGCCCTCGTACCCGAGACTAGAGCGGGCGAGCAGTACTTC
.,15,TRBJ2-2,.,TRBV27,CASSFIAGNTGELFF,TGTGCCAGCAGTTTTATAGCTGGGAACACCGGGGAGCTGTTTTTT
TRBD1,13,TRBJ2-7,.,TRBV27,CASREDRTYEQYF,TGTGCCAGCAGAGAGGACAGGACCTACGAGCAGTACTTC
.,15,TRBJ2-3,.,TRBV28,CASSGVKTGTDTQYF,TGTGCCAGCAGTGGCGTAAAGACAGGCACAGATACGCAGTATTTT
TRBD1,16,TRBJ2-7,.,TRBV6-2/TRBV6-3,CASSYSETGGAYEQYF,TGTGCCAGCAGTTACTCGGAGACAGGGGGTGCCTACGAGCAGTACTTC
.,14,TRBJ2-1,few,TRBV27,CASGDGPLDNEQFF,TGTGCCAGCGGCGACGGCCCCCTTGACAATGAGCAGTTCTTC
TRBD2,19,TRBJ2-2,.,TRBV5-6,CASSLGVLAAEGGTGELFF,TGTGCCAGCAGCTTGGGAGTACTAGCGGCCGAGGGAGGCACCGGGGAGCTGTTTTTT
.,14,TRBJ1-6,few,TRBV19,CASQPGGDNSPLHF,TGTGCCAGTCAGCCGGGGGGCGATAATTCACCCCTCCACTTT
TRBD2,18,TRBJ2-2,.,TRBV6-5,CASSYLASGRSNTGELFF,TGTGCCAGCAGTTACCTCGCTAGCGGGAGGTCGAACACCGGGGAGCTGTTTTTT
.,14,TRBJ2-7,few,TRBV4-1,CASSARDTNGEQYF,TGCGCCAGCAGCGCCCGGGACACCAATGGCGAGCAGTACTTC
.,12,TRBJ2-1,few,TRBV15,CATSRSNNEQFF,TGTGCCACCAGCAGATCGAACAATGAGCAGTTCTTC
TRBD2,15,TRBJ2-1,.,TRBV4-2,CASSQVGREINEQFF,TGTGCCAGCAGCCAGGTAGGGCGGGAGATCAATGAGCAGTTCTTC
.,14,TRBJ2-7,.,TRBV7-9,CASSTPSENYEQYF,TGTGCCAGCAGCACACCAAGCGAAAACTACGAGCAGTACTTC
.,13,TRBJ2-2,few,TRBV29-1,CSGTRANTGELFF,TGCAGCGGGACGCGGGCTAACACCGGGGAGCTGTTTTTT
.,15,TRBJ2-2,.,TRBV14,CASSQSADATGELFF,TGTGCCAGCAGCCAATCTGCGGACGCCACCGGGGAGCTGTTTTTT
.,15,TRBJ2-3,.,TRBV11-2,CASSFAGASTDTQYF,TGTGCCAGCAGCTTCGCTGGGGCTAGCACAGATACGCAGTATTTT
.,12,TRBJ2-7,few,TRBV29-1,CSVGDGDYEQYF,TGCAGCGTTGGTGACGGGGACTACGAGCAGTACTTC
TRBD2,14,TRBJ2-7,many,TRBV7-9,CASSPRGGPYEQYF,TGTGCCAGCAGCCCCCGGGGGGGACCCTACGAGCAGTACTTC
.,11,TRBJ2-2,many,TRBV20-1,CSATYTGELFF,TGCAGTGCTACCTACACCGGGGAGCTGTTTTTT
.,18,TRBJ2-6,.,TRBV5-1,CASSFYNQVTSGANVLTF,TGCGCCAGCAGCTTTTACAACCAGGTTACCTCTGGGGCCAACGTCCTGACTTTC
TRBD2,16,TRBJ2-1,few,TRBV4-3,CASSQPLAGGNNEQFF,TGCGCCAGCAGCCAACCTCTAGCGGGAGGAAACAATGAGCAGTTCTTC
.,14,TRBJ2-3,many,TRBV20-1,CSASGDTSTDTQYF,TGCAGTGCTAGTGGCGATACAAGCACAGATACGCAGTATTTT
.,13,TRBJ2-1,few,TRBV5-4,CASSLASVNEQFF,TGTGCCAGCAGCTTGGCTAGCGTCAATGAGCAGTTCTTC